This T cell receptor (beta chain) stems from a study of T cells after yellow fever vaccination. Study as a whole: It was with CD3, CD45RA, CCR7 and CD95 that the EM, EMRA, CM and Tscm memory subsets were sorted. Whole-study results and caveats: Researchers cautioned that FACS-sorted repertoires could harbor abundant clonotypes contaminating from the bulk population. Once the booster was given, most primary-vaccination clones reappeared, at about 96% for CD4 and approximately 88% for CD8.

This clonotype was counted ten times or more. The CDR3 has 15 amino acids. Trimming pared 6 bases from V and 8 bases from J, leaving 20 bases between. Using its own MiXCR run on the 5' RACE reads, TCRdb lists one record per CDR3 protein. The sample shows over 20,000 distinct CDR3 sequences, 5% to 7% of them seen only once. The material was PBMCs, either bulk or a sorted T-cell subset (CD4+, CD8+, memory, or dextramer-sorted; not recorded which), obtained 15 days after the yellow fever booster vaccination. This rearrangement joins TRBV12-3 or TRBV12-4 to TRBJ2-1, with D possibly being TRBD2 (8 bases). This TCR came from a man in his thirties or forties who received the YFV17D yellow fever vaccine. The CDR3 loop is CASRQTSVDRDEQFF. The CDR3 nucleotides read TGTGCCAGCAGGCAGACTAGCGTCGACAGGGATGAGCAGTTCTTC.